The entry that follows covers one TCR beta chain sequence. Its antigen is currently unknown. These data originate in a study of OX40 agonist ivuxolimab in advanced cancers. Profiling relied on immunoSEQ multiplex PCR, and the TCRdb table lists in-frame clones only, not all of them. The table includes over 70,000 clones, roughly 78% detected once. The germline CDR1 and CDR2 sequences are SGHVS and FQNEAQ. The V gene lost 4 bases and the J gene lost 4 bases, with 11 bases spanning the gap. The CDR3 is made up of 14 amino acids. Whole-study results and caveats: The antigens recognized by the expanded peripheral T cells, that is their antigen specificity, were not determined. Among the least clonally expanded were partial responders at 0.1-3.0 mg/kg. The study observed clonal expansion of CD4+ and CD8+ blood T cells by week 6 at 0.1 to 3.0 mg/kg.

This clonotype was obtained from an adult with an advanced solid tumor such as melanoma, head and neck, liver or kidney cancer. Sequencing used CD4+ or CD8+ T cells sorted from blood, obtained in a trial of the OX40 agonist ivuxolimab. V usage is TRBV7-8 and J usage is TRBJ1-3, with a weak D call TRBD1 (5 bases). DNA of the CDR3: TGTGCCAGCAGCTCGAGGGGCGGAGGAAACACCATATATTTT. It codes for CASSSRGGGNTIYF.